Shown below are 15 T cell receptor beta chains from a single sample sequenced in a study of T cell changes during pregnancy in multiple sclerosis. Some clones are missing from TCRdb's copy, which holds only in-frame ones; the method was immunoSEQ multiplex PCR. The sample yields 35,000 to 45,000 clones, 70% to 90% seen once. The sequencing used CD4+ T cells from peripheral blood mononuclear cells, collected before pregnancy. The receptors stem from a female donor with multiple sclerosis, enrolled in a pregnancy study.

This chain connects TRBV19 to TRBJ2-3; 8 nucleotides align to TRBD2. Germline V CDR1 and CDR2: LNHDA, SQIVND (reference sequence). This CDR3 is built from 13 residues. Trimming cost V 3 bases and J 6 bases; bases outside gene matches: 2. The CDR3 bases are TGTGCCAGTAGTATTTCTAGCGGGGATACGCAGTATTTT. Translated: CASSISSGDTQYF.

This chain links TRBV7-2 with TRBJ2-7, with TRBD1 matching 9 bases. The V gene end was trimmed by 5 bases and the J gene end by 2 bases; junction bases not matched to a gene: 7. The CDR3 totals 15 residues. Germline loops: CDR1 SGHTA, CDR2 FQGNSA. The CDR3 sequence: CASSAGQGFTYEQYF. The CDR3 nucleotides read TGTGCCAGCAGCGCCGGACAGGGGTTTACCTACGAGCAGTACTTC. The entire variable domain, with the rest obtained from reference TRBV7-2 and TRBJ2-7, is as follows: GAGVSQSPSNKVTEKGKDVELRCDPISGHTALYWYRQSLGQGLEFLIYFQGNSAPDKSGLPSDRFSAERTGGSVSTLTIQRTQQEDSAVYLCASSAGQGFTYEQYFGPGTRLTVT.

In this sample, this clone turned up once. The V and J genes are TRBV18 and TRBJ2-5; D ambiguous. This CDR3 region has 14 residues. Germline V CDR1 and CDR2: KGHSH, LQKENI. Trimming left V 2 bases short and J 1 base short, with 8 bases between. The CDR3 region is CASSPFNGQETQYF. The CDR3 nucleotides read TGTGCCAGCTCACCATTCAACGGCCAAGAGACCCAGTACTTC.

This clone was detected only once. This chain joins TRBV5-8 and TRBJ1-6, with TRBD1 matching over 9 bases. The V gene end was trimmed by 3 bases and the J gene end by 10 bases; junction bases not matched to a gene: 14. Germline CDR1 and CDR2: SGHTS and YDEGEE. This CDR3 spans 17 amino acids. The CDR3 DNA follows: TGTGCCAGCAGCTCCACCCCACAGGGGGCCATTAGGTCACCCCTCCACTTT. Its translation is CASSSTPQGAIRSPLHF.

This clone was detected only a few times. The rearrangement uses TRBV6-6 and TRBJ1-2, with D perhaps TRBD1 (5 bases). This CDR3 comprises 13 residues. Trimming took off 2 bases at V and 4 bases at J, with 8 bases between the two ends. Germline CDR1 and CDR2: MNHNY and SVGAGI (reference sequence). CDR3 protein: CASSYRGGYGYTF. CDR3 coding DNA: TGTGCCAGCAGTTACCGGGGGGGCTATGGCTACACCTTC.

This clone was seen once. The rearrangement joins TRBV5-6 to TRBJ1-5, with D perhaps TRBD1 (5 bases). Trimming shortened V by 3 bases and J by 7 bases, and 8 bases separated the two germline ends. This CDR3 comprises 12 residues. Germline V lookup: CDR1 SGHDT, CDR2 YYEEEE. The CDR3 region is CASSYRLQPQHF. CDR3 DNA: TGTGCCAGCAGCTACAGGCTGCAGCCCCAGCATTTT.

The V call is TRBV6-5, the J call TRBJ1-2, with TRBD1 identical over 8 bases. CDR1 and CDR2 (germline): MNHEY, SVGAGI. Trimming at V came to 6 bases and at J to 4 bases, leaving 7 bases not matched to a gene. The CDR3 has 14 amino acids. CDR3 region: CASSPQGAVYGYTF. The CDR3 DNA sequence: TGTGCCAGCAGCCCTCAGGGGGCGGTCTATGGCTACACCTTC.

The V and J genes are TRBV5-4 and TRBJ2-3, with D perhaps TRBD2 (8 bases). V was cut by 0 bases and J by 0 bases, with 20 bases left in between. The CDR3 extends over 19 amino acids. Germline assignment: CDR1 SGHNT and CDR2 YYREEE (reference sequence). CDR3 nucleotides: TGTGCCAGCAGCTTGGGCCCGCCGGGAGGGGGCACCAGCACAGATACGCAGTATTTT. It encodes CASSLGPPGGGTSTDTQYF.

The V gene is TRBV2, the J gene TRBJ1-1; D perhaps matches TRBD1 (5 bases). Trimming pared 8 bases from V and 7 bases from J, leaving 26 bases between. CDR1 and CDR2 from the germline V gene are SNHLY and FYNNEI. The length of the CDR3 is 16 residues. This CDR3 reads CASLARQVPMGGEAFF. The CDR3 coding sequence is TGTGCCAGCCTCGCACGGCAGGTCCCTATGGGGGGTGAAGCTTTCTTT.

V is TRBV6-5 and J is TRBJ1-2; D possibly corresponds to TRBD1 (6 bases). This CDR3 has 12 amino acids. V was clipped by 5 bases and J by 8 bases, with 12 bases between them. The V gene's germline CDR1 is MNHEY and CDR2 SVGAGI. This CDR3 is CASSQQGRGYTF. CDR3 DNA sequence: TGTGCCAGCAGTCAACAGGGACGGGGCTACACCTTC.

The genes are TRBV15 and TRBJ1-4; D is undetermined. V shed 2 bases and J shed 3 bases, with 7 bases lying between them. The CDR3 loop spans 14 amino acids. Germline values: CDR1 LNHNV, CDR2 YYDKDF (reference sequence). The CDR3 nucleotides are TGTGCCACCAGCAGATCGCGCCCTAATGAAAAACTGTTTTTT. Translation gives CATSRSRPNEKLFF. The variable domain in full, completed from reference TRBV15 and TRBJ1-4, reads DAMVIQNPRYQVTQFGKPVTLSCSQTLNHNVMYWYQQKSSQAPKLLFHYYDKDFNNEADTPDNFQSRRPNTSFCFLDIRSPGLGDTAMYLCATSRSRPNEKLFFGSGTQLSVL.

The V and J genes are TRBV7-3 and TRBJ2-7; 9 nucleotides match TRBD2. The germline V gene has CDR1 SGHTA and CDR2 FQGTGA. Unmatched junction bases numbered 1, after V lost 2 bases and J lost 2 bases. This CDR3 has 14 residues. The CDR3 reads CASSLLAGPYEQYF. Here the CDR3 DNA reads TGTGCCAGCAGCTTACTAGCGGGGCCCTACGAGCAGTACTTC.

This chain links TRBV7-2 with TRBJ1-4; 7 bases agree with TRBD1. J gave up 7 bases and V 1 base, and 6 bases lay outside the gene matches. The CDR3 is 15 residues long. Germline V lookup: CDR1 SGHTA, CDR2 FQGNSA. The CDR3 here is CASSLVAGGVEKLFF. DNA for the CDR3: TGTGCCAGCAGCTTAGTCGCAGGGGGAGTTGAAAAACTGTTTTTT.

As for this clone: Other DNA variants within this sample encode the same CDR3. This chain links TRBV7-2 with TRBJ2-1; TRBD2 matches at 10 bases. CDR1 SGHTA and CDR2 FQGNSA come from the germline V gene. Trimming removed 1 base from V and 5 bases from J; junction bases left unmatched: 2. This CDR3 is built from 15 residues. DNA of the CDR3: TGTGCCAGCAGCTTAGGACTAGCGGGTAACAATGAGCAGTTCTTC. Its protein product is CASSLGLAGNNEQFF.

The CDR3 sequence: CASTRQAYNEQFF. CDR3 DNA: TGTGCCAGCACCCGACAGGCCTACAATGAGCAGTTCTTC. V and J are TRBV6-1 and TRBJ2-1; D is perhaps TRBD1 (6 bases). The ends were cut back, 7 bases at V and 2 bases at J, with 9 bases in the middle. The germline CDR1 and CDR2 sequences are MNHNS and SASEGT. This CDR3 contains 13 residues.